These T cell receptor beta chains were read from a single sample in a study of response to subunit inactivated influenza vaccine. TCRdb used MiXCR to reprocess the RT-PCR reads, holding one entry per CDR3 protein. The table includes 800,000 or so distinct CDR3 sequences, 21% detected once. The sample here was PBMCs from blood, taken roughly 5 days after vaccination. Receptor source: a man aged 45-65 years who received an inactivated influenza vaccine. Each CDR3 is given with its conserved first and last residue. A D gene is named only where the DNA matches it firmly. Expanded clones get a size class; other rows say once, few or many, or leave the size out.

TGTGCCAGCAGCTTAGTTACAGTGCGGGATGAGCAGTTCTTC	CASSLVTVRDEQFF	TRBV7-9	TRBJ2-1	NA	NA
TGCAGTGCTGAGCGACAGGGAATAACTAATGAAAAACTGTTTTTT	CSAERQGITNEKLFF	TRBV20-1	TRBJ1-4	TRBD1	few
TGCAGTGCTCGCTGGAGGGAGGGATACAATGAGCAGTTCTTC	CSARWREGYNEQFF	TRBV20-1	TRBJ2-1	TRBD2	NA
TGCGCCAGCAGAGGATTGGGGGGCACCGGGGAGCTGTTTTTT	CASRGLGGTGELFF	TRBV5-1	TRBJ2-2	NA	few
TGTGCCAGCAGCGTAGGACCGACGGGAGTCGGGACCCAGTACTTC	CASSVGPTGVGTQYF	TRBV9	TRBJ2-5	NA	NA
TGTGCCAGCAGCCACCTTAGCGGGACGTACGAGCAGTACTTC	CASSHLSGTYEQYF	TRBV6-2/TRBV6-3	TRBJ2-7	TRBD2	few
TGTGCCAGCAGCTTCACTAGCGGGAGCCTCACAGATACGCAGTATTTT	CASSFTSGSLTDTQYF	TRBV7-2	TRBJ2-3	TRBD2	few
TGTGCCAGCAGAGAACAGGGTCGAACGCAGTATTTT	CASREQGRTQYF	TRBV12-3/TRBV12-4	TRBJ2-3	NA	NA
TGTGCCAGCAGTCCAGGGGGCTTCCGAAATCAGCCCCAGCATTTT	CASSPGGFRNQPQHF	TRBV12-3/TRBV12-4	TRBJ1-5	TRBD1	few
TGCGCCAGCAGCCAAGCCCCATCTAGTTTAGATACGCAGTATTTT	CASSQAPSSLDTQYF	TRBV4-1	TRBJ2-3	NA	NA